The source of this TCR beta chain is a study of T cell responses to AZD1222 COVID-19 vaccine listed by TCRdb under 2021. With regard to the full study: AZD1222 recipients with second doses at about 4 weeks or about 12 weeks were pooled, because spike-specific TCR depth and breadth did not differ between schedules. TCR sequencing covered more than 230 trial participants: around 210 given two doses of AZD1222 and around 26 given two doses of MenACWY control vaccine. Trial participants were enrolled by age into subgroups of 18-55, 56-69 and 70-plus years, and around 150, 28 and 57 TCR-sequenced participants, respectively, were included in these subgroups.

Broader findings and caveats from the paper: Only five to seven AZD1222 recipients were SARS-CoV-2 seropositive at baseline, limiting conclusions about previously exposed vaccinees. CD4 TCRs associated with the vaccine covered the entire spike protein, and the dominant responses were in regions 160-218 and 743-854. The 56-69-year group was small, and its depth increase did not reach significance, likely because of low power. Reportedly, almost half of the unique spike-specific TCRs recognized epitopes lying outside the regions that are mutated in the B.1.351 and B.1.1.7 variants. Participants were mostly white British and included more females than males, and it was suggested by the authors that clonal diversity may have been underestimated. Because no day 14 peak-response samples were available, repertoires were characterized only after the peak T cell response. Spike-specific TCR breadth and depth rose significantly after two AZD1222 doses compared with day 0 and with MenACWY recipients.

The CDR3 regions of human TCRbeta chains were analyzed by immunosequencing. In the authors' own workflow: TCRs in the repertoires were matched against a reference library of SARS-CoV-2-specific TCRs that had been generated with the MIRA antigen-specificity platform. Breadth meant the fraction of unique TCRs that were SARS-CoV-2-associated, whereas depth meant the fraction of total T cells that were SARS-CoV-2-associated. Using the MIRA data, each spike-specific TCR was assigned both to the spike region to which the TCR was reactive and to a CD4 or CD8 class. Log10-transformed breadth and depth values were compared by one-way ANOVA with Sidak's multiple comparisons tests. What TCRdb holds here is the immuneACCESS table cut down to in-frame rearrangements. Part of the clones is not present; checked against another copy, under half of the missing clones reflect an unresolved V gene, and the others are unexplained. Clone size and the V and J calls come from that table; the DNA yielded D and trimming. Recorded for this sample are approximately 90,000 clones; roughly nine tenths of them occurred a single time. About 3.7% of the sample belongs to the ten largest clones.

The count of this clone is one. The target of this receptor is not known. No much larger clone exists at a distance of one base, and base qualities are not known. The label giving this sample's time point can be read as: baseline before first vaccination. Vaccinee samples came from UK trials COV001 and COV002, including a single-blind randomized controlled phase 2/3 trial of AZD1222 (ChAdOx1 nCoV-19) in healthy adults. For TCRbeta chain sequencing, PBMC samples were collected from trial participants at day 0 and at day 28 after the second dose. The CDR1 and CDR2 encoded by the germline V gene are SGHAT and FQNNGV. The junction carries 19 bases between V and J, which are trimmed by 3 bases and 5 bases respectively. Spanning cysteine to phenylalanine, the CDR3 consists of 16 amino acids. Solely the CDR3 DNA is kept, with 48 bases framed from the first base.

The V gene is TRBV11-2 and the J gene is TRBJ2-5, and perhaps TRBD2 as D gene, on 6 matching bases. The sequence was obtained from an adult in good health. Source: peripheral blood, taken on day 0 of AZD1222 vaccination. The CDR3 corresponds to CASSFLALAGRETQYF. Here is the DNA: TGTGCCAGCAGCTTTCTCGCCCTCGCGGGGCGGGAGACCCAGTACTTC.